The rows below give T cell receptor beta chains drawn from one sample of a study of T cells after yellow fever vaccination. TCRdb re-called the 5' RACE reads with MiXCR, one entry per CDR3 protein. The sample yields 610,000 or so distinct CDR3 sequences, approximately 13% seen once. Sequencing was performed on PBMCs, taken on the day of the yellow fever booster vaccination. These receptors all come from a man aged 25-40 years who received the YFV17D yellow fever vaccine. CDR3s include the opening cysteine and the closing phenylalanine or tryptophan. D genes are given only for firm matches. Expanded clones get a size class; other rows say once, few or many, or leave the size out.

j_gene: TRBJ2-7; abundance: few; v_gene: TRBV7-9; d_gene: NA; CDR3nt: TGTGCCAGCAGCTCTGCCGCCGGGACCGCGCGGTACGAGCAGTACTTC; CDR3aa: CASSSAAGTARYEQYF
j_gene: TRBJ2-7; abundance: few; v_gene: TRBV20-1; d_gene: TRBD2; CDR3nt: TGCAGTGTTCAGAGACTAGCGGGAGCAGGAGAGCAGTACTTC; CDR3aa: CSVQRLAGAGEQYF
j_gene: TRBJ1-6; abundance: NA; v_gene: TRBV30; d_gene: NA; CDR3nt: TGTGCCTGGAGTTCCGGGATCAACACTAATTCACCCCTCCACTTT; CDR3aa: CAWSSGINTNSPLHF
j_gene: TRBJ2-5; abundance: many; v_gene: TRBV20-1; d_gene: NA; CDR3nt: TGCAGTGCTAGACGGACAGTACAAGAGACCCAGTACTTC; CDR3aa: CSARRTVQETQYF
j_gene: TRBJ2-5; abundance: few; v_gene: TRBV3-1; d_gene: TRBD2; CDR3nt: TGTGCCAGCAGCCAATATAGCGGGAGAGGGCAAGAGACCCAGTACTTC; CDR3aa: CASSQYSGRGQETQYF
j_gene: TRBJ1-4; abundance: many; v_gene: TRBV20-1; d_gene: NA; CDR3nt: TGCAGTGCTAATAAAGACACTGCAACTAATGAAAAACTGTTTTTT; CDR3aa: CSANKDTATNEKLFF
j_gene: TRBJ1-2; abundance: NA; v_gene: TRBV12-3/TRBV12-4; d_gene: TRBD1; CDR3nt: TGTGCCAGCAGCCCCGGGACAGCCACGGTCTATGGCTACACCTTC; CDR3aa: CASSPGTATVYGYTF
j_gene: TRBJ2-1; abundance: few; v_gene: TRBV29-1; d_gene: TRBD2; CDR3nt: TGCAGCGTTTGCCTAGCGGGAGCTTACAATGAGCAGTTCTTC; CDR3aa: CSVCLAGAYNEQFF
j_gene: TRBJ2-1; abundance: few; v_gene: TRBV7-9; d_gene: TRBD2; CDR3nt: TGTGCCAGCAGCTTCCGGACTAGCGGGAGTAATGAGCAGTTCTTC; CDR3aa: CASSFRTSGSNEQFF
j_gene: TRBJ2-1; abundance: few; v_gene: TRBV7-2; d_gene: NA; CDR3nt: TGTGCCAGCAGCTTGGACAGTTGGGATGAGCAGTTCTTC; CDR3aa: CASSLDSWDEQFF
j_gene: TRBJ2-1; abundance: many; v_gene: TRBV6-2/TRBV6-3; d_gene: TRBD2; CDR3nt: TGTGCCAGCAGTTACTCGGGAAGCGGGAGGGCCAAAAATGAGCAGTTCTTC; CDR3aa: CASSYSGSGRAKNEQFF
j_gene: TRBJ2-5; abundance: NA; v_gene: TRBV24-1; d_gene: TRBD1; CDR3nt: TGTGCCACCAGTGACACCGGGACAGGTTCAAAAGAGACCCAGTACTTC; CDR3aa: CATSDTGTGSKETQYF
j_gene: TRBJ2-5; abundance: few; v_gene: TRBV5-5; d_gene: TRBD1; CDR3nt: TGTGCCAGCAGCACGACCCCCCGGGACAGGCGAGAGACCCAGTACTTC; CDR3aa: CASSTTPRDRRETQYF
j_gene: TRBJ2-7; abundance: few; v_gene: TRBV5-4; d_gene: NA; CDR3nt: TGTGCCAGCAGCTTGGGGTATGGCGAGCAGTACTTC; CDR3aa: CASSLGYGEQYF
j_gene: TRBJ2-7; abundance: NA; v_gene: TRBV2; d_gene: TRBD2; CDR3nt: TGTGCCAGCAGGGCCGGGGCTAGCGGCTCCTACGAGCAGTACTTC; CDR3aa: CASRAGASGSYEQYF
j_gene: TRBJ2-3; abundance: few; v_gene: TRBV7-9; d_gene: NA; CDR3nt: TGTGCCAGCAGCCGGGGGCGGACCCTTAGGGATACGCAGTATTTT; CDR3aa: CASSRGRTLRDTQYF
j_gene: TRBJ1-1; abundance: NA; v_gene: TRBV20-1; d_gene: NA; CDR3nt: TGCAGTGCTAGATACCCAGGGTGGAACACTGAAGCTTTCTTT; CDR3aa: CSARYPGWNTEAFF
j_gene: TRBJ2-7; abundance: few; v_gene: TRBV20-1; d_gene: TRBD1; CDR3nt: TGCAGTGCTAGCCGTCAGGGGGCTGACGAGCAGTACTTC; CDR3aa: CSASRQGADEQYF